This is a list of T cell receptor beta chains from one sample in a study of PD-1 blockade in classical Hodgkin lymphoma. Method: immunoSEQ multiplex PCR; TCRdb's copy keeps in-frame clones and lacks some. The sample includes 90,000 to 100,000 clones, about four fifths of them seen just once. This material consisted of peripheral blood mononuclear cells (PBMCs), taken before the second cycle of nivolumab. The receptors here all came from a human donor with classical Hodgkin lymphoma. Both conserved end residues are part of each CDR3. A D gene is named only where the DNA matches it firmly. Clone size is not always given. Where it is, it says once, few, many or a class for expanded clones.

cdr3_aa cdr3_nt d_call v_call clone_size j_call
CAISETTYEQYF TGTGCCATCAGTGAGACGACTTACGAGCAGTACTTC - TRBV10-3 - TRBJ2-7
CASSQGTFMTQYF TGTGCCAGCAGCCAAGGGACTTTCATGACCCAGTACTTC - TRBV14 medium-sized TRBJ2-5
CASSPPGSPETQYF TGTGCCAGCTCACCACCCGGCTCCCCAGAGACCCAGTACTTC - TRBV18 - TRBJ2-5
CASSPGGGGTGGSDTQYF TGCGCCAGCAGCCCGGGAGGAGGCGGGACAGGGGGCTCAGATACGCAGTATTTT TRBD1 TRBV5-1 - TRBJ2-3
CASSNNQYEQYF TGTGCCAGCAGCAACAATCAGTACGAGCAGTACTTC - TRBV7-9 - TRBJ2-7
CASSEGGEYQPQHF TGTGCCAGCAGCGAAGGTGGGGAGTATCAGCCCCAGCATTTT - TRBV9 - TRBJ1-5
CASSPGAGGVNEQFF TGTGCCAGCTCACCAGGAGCGGGAGGCGTTAATGAGCAGTTCTTC TRBD2 TRBV18 - TRBJ2-1
CASSLAPDSPHRNEQFF TGTGCCAGCAGCTTAGCCCCGGACAGTCCCCACCGGAATGAGCAGTTCTTC - TRBV11-3 - TRBJ2-1
CASSFGWSPPEAFF TGCGCCAGCAGCTTCGGGTGGAGTCCCCCTGAAGCTTTCTTT - TRBV5-1 - TRBJ1-1
CASSSSTGFVEKLFF TGTGCCAGTAGTTCCTCGACAGGGTTCGTCGAAAAACTGTTTTTT TRBD1 TRBV19 - TRBJ1-4
CAISTGTIPYF TGTGCCATCAGTACCGGGACAATCCCTTATTTT - TRBV10-3 - TRBJ1-3
CASSLLSNTGELFF TGCGCCAGCAGTCTCCTTTCGAACACCGGGGAGCTGTTTTTT - TRBV5-1 - TRBJ2-2
CASSRNLDSGNTIYF TGTGCCAGCAGCAGAAACTTAGACTCTGGAAACACCATATATTTT - TRBV5-4 - TRBJ1-3
CASSYDRGRAPLEQYF TGTGCCAGCAGTTACGACAGGGGACGAGCCCCCCTCGAGCAGTACTTC TRBD1 TRBV6-5 few TRBJ2-7
CASSQDNLARSFYF TGTGCCAGCTCCCAGGACAACCTCGCGAGGTCCTTCTACTTC - TRBV18 - TRBJ2-5
CASSKDRGPTEAFF TGCGCCAGCAGCAAAGACAGGGGGCCCACTGAAGCTTTCTTT TRBD1 TRBV5-1 once TRBJ1-1
CASSPGHVRSYEQYF TGTGCCAGCAGCCCAGGACATGTGAGGTCCTACGAGCAGTACTTC - TRBV11-2 - TRBJ2-7
CASSSDRGVEEQYF TGTGCCAGCAGCTCGGACAGGGGGGTGGAAGAGCAGTACTTC TRBD1 TRBV7-2 once TRBJ2-7
CASGRTDTQYF TGTGCCAGCGGCCGCACAGATACGCAGTATTTT - TRBV27 - TRBJ2-3
CASSQDSRYTEAFF TGTGCCAGCAGCCAAGATTCCAGATACACTGAAGCTTTCTTT - TRBV14 - TRBJ1-1
CASSPSGSRTGELFF TGTGCCAGTTCCCCGAGCGGGAGTCGCACCGGGGAGCTGTTTTTT TRBD2 TRBV6-5 - TRBJ2-2
CASSPGERLIRPEAFF TGTGCCAGCTCACCAGGGGAACGATTGATCAGGCCTGAAGCTTTCTTT - TRBV18 - TRBJ1-1
CASSKTGHTDTQYF TGTGCCAGCAGTAAGACAGGGCACACAGATACGCAGTATTTT TRBD1 TRBV2 - TRBJ2-3
CASSRTGETGELFF TGTGCCAGCAGTCGGACAGGGGAAACCGGGGAGCTGTTTTTT TRBD1 TRBV6-6 - TRBJ2-2
CASSLLGLVLSF TGTGCCAGCAGCCTGCTAGGGCTCGTTCTTTCGTTC - TRBV28 - TRBJ2-7
CASSLGSSGAYEQYF TGTGCCAGCAGCTTAGGGTCTAGCGGAGCCTACGAGCAGTACTTC TRBD2 TRBV11-2 - TRBJ2-7
CASSEAGTVNTEAFF TGTGCCAGCAGTGAAGCCGGGACAGTCAACACTGAAGCTTTCTTT TRBD1 TRBV6-1 once TRBJ1-1
CASSPGETNEKLFF TGCGCCAGCAGTCCGGGGGAAACTAATGAAAAACTGTTTTTT - TRBV10-1 - TRBJ1-4